A selection of T cell receptor beta chains follows, all from one sample in a study of sequential checkpoint blockade in melanoma. The table came from immunoSEQ multiplex PCR; TCRdb's copy has only in-frame clones and leaves some out. The data show some 5,400 clones, under 20% seen once. Sequences were derived from tumor tissue (inferred from file names), sampled from a patient given nivolumab and ipilimumab in sequence. These receptor sequences come from a human donor with melanoma. CDR3s include the opening cysteine and the closing phenylalanine or tryptophan. The D gene is left open where the match is weak. Where a row states a size, it is once, few, many or the class of an expanded clone; other rows omit it.

v_gene	d_gene	j_gene	abundance	CDR3aa	CDR3nt
TRBV9	NA	TRBJ2-2	few	CASSVERAYGELFF	TGTGCCAGCAGCGTAGAGCGGGCTTACGGGGAGCTGTTTTTT
TRBV6-8	NA	TRBJ1-5	NA	CASGWGSNQPQHF	TGTGCCAGCGGGTGGGGTTCCAATCAGCCCCAGCATTTT
TRBV28	NA	TRBJ2-5	NA	CASSPYPEFQETQYF	TGTGCCAGCAGTCCGTACCCGGAATTCCAAGAGACCCAGTACTTC
TRBV6-8	TRBD1	TRBJ1-1	NA	CASSFWTGIVAFF	TGTGCCAGCAGTTTCTGGACAGGGATCGTAGCTTTCTTT
TRBV5-1	NA	TRBJ2-6	few	CASSSRWDLGTLAGANVLTF	TGCGCCAGCAGCTCGAGATGGGACCTCGGGACCCTGGCTGGGGCCAACGTCCTGACTTTC
TRBV4-1	NA	TRBJ2-7	NA	CASSQDRGGDGYEQYF	TGCGCCAGCAGCCAAGACAGGGGGGGGGATGGGTACGAGCAGTACTTC
TRBV6-8	NA	TRBJ1-6	few	CASSPSGIYSPLHF	TGTGCCAGCAGCCCTTCTGGGATATATTCACCCCTCCACTTT
TRBV23-1	NA	TRBJ2-5	few	CASSQDLGETQYF	TGCGCCAGCAGCCAAGATCTTGGGGAGACCCAGTACTTC
TRBV28	TRBD2	TRBJ2-1	NA	CASSPQRGGYNEQFF	TGTGCCAGCAGCCCACAGCGGGGGGGCTACAATGAGCAGTTCTTC
TRBV6-7	NA	TRBJ2-7	few	CASSPLGEQYF	TGTGCCAGCAGCCCCTTGGGGGAGCAGTACTTC
TRBV9	NA	TRBJ2-3	medium-sized	CASSPRGSSADTQYF	TGTGCCAGCAGCCCAAGGGGGTCCAGCGCAGATACGCAGTATTTT
TRBV28	TRBD1	TRBJ2-7	NA	CASSTGQGGHEQYF	TGTGCCAGCAGTACGGGACAGGGTGGCCACGAGCAGTACTTC
TRBV6-8	NA	TRBJ1-5	few	CASSYGRVQPQHF	TGTGCCAGCAGTTATGGCAGGGTTCAGCCCCAGCATTTT
TRBV5-1	NA	TRBJ2-1	NA	CASSLGGSYNEQFF	TGCGCCAGCAGCCTTGGGGGGTCCTACAATGAGCAGTTCTTC
TRBV6-8	NA	TRBJ1-6	few	CASSYSNSGNSPLHF	TGTGCCAGCAGTTATTCTAACTCGGGTAATTCACCCCTCCACTTT
TRBV10-2	TRBD1	TRBJ1-1	medium-sized	CASREDRERTEAFF	TGCGCCAGCAGGGAGGACAGGGAGAGGACTGAAGCTTTCTTT
TRBV4-1	NA	TRBJ1-6	few	CASSQMGAEVDSPLHF	TGCGCCAGCAGCCAGATGGGGGCAGAGGTCGATTCACCCCTCCACTTT
TRBV23-1	NA	TRBJ1-2	few	CASSQTEFYGYTF	TGCGCCAGCAGCCAGACAGAATTCTATGGCTACACCTTC
TRBV18	NA	TRBJ2-5	few	CASSPPNYQETQYF	TGTGCCAGCTCACCCCCCAACTACCAAGAGACCCAGTACTTC
TRBV14	NA	TRBJ2-7	NA	CASSHRATYEQYF	TGTGCCAGCAGCCACAGGGCCACCTACGAGCAGTACTTC
TRBV19	NA	TRBJ1-1	few	CASSIDRGNTEAFF	TGTGCCAGTAGTATAGACAGGGGGAACACTGAAGCTTTCTTT
TRBV9	NA	TRBJ2-7	medium-sized	CASSVGSGTHSEQYF	TGTGCCAGCAGCGTAGGGTCTGGGACCCACTCCGAGCAGTACTTC
TRBV19	TRBD1	TRBJ1-1	few	CASSHRGRDPLINTEAFF	TGTGCCAGTAGTCACAGGGGAAGAGATCCCCTTATAAACACTGAAGCTTTCTTT
TRBV6-8	TRBD1	TRBJ1-3	NA	CAIKPGQGGDTIYF	TGTGCCATCAAACCGGGACAGGGTGGCGACACCATATATTTT
TRBV6-8	NA	TRBJ2-3	NA	CASRRQDSTDTQYF	TGTGCCAGCAGGCGACAGGACTCCACAGATACGCAGTATTTT
TRBV4-1	NA	TRBJ1-5	many	CASSQDRYSNQPQHF	TGCGCCAGCAGCCAAGACAGGTATAGCAATCAGCCCCAGCATTTT
TRBV25-1	TRBD1	TRBJ2-7	NA	CASSQTQRQGGSYEQYF	TGTGCCAGCAGTCAGACCCAACGACAGGGGGGGTCCTACGAGCAGTACTTC
TRBV6-8	NA	TRBJ1-6	NA	CASSLYHPRPNSPLHF	TGTGCCAGCAGCTTATACCACCCCCGACCGAATTCACCCCTCCACTTT
TRBV28	TRBD1	TRBJ1-4	few	CASRLGGQGASTNEKLFF	TGTGCCAGCAGGTTAGGGGGACAGGGGGCTTCAACTAATGAAAAACTGTTTTTT
TRBV6-8	TRBD1	TRBJ2-7	medium-sized	CASSPSGTARYEQYF	TGTGCCAGCAGCCCTTCCGGGACAGCGCGCTACGAGCAGTACTTC
TRBV7-6	NA	TRBJ2-7	many	CASSAPLSSPEQYF	TGTGCCAGCAGCGCACCCCTTTCTAGCCCCGAGCAGTACTTC
TRBV4-1	TRBD1	TRBJ2-3	NA	CASSQGQGDTQYF	TGCGCCAGCAGCCAAGGACAGGGAGATACGCAGTATTTT
TRBV6-8	TRBD1	TRBJ2-2	few	CASSYTPGQMNTGELFF	TGTGCCAGCAGTTACACTCCGGGACAGATGAACACCGGGGAGCTGTTTTTT
TRBV30	NA	TRBJ2-6	NA	CAWFVDRSSSGANVLTF	TGTGCCTGGTTTGTAGACAGATCAAGCTCTGGGGCCAACGTCCTGACTTTC
TRBV9	NA	TRBJ2-1	medium-sized	CASSPQGNSYNEQFF	TGTGCCAGCAGCCCTCAGGGGAATTCCTACAATGAGCAGTTCTTC
TRBV5-1	NA	TRBJ2-3	medium-sized	CASSFPVQGRTDTQYF	TGCGCCAGCAGCTTCCCCGTACAGGGACGCACAGATACGCAGTATTTT
TRBV9	NA	TRBJ2-1	NA	CASSVGSGDNEQFF	TGTGCCAGCAGCGTAGGGTCTGGGGACAATGAGCAGTTCTTC
TRBV12-5	NA	TRBJ1-5	few	CASTPNSDQPQHF	TGTGCCAGCACTCCCAACTCGGATCAGCCCCAGCATTTT
TRBV6-8	NA	TRBJ1-3	medium-sized	CASSSHRGGGNTIYF	TGTGCCAGCAGCTCACACCGGGGGGGCGGAAACACCATATATTTT
TRBV11-3	TRBD1	TRBJ2-7	few	CASSLIGQGNEQYF	TGTGCCAGCAGCTTGATAGGACAGGGGAACGAGCAGTACTTC
TRBV28	NA	TRBJ2-6	medium-sized	CASSLIQGSGANVLTF	TGTGCCAGCAGTCTAATACAGGGCTCTGGGGCCAACGTCCTGACTTTC
TRBV5-1	TRBD1	TRBJ2-5	NA	CASSTWTGKETQYF	TGCGCCAGCAGCACCTGGACAGGGAAAGAGACCCAGTACTTC
TRBV6-8	TRBD1	TRBJ1-6	few	CASGDREYSPLHF	TGTGCCAGCGGGGACAGGGAATATTCACCCCTCCACTTT
TRBV6-8	TRBD2	TRBJ2-1	few	CASMTAGGAYNEQFF	TGTGCCAGCATGACAGCGGGGGGTGCCTACAATGAGCAGTTCTTC
TRBV11-3	NA	TRBJ2-5	NA	CASSQVSTAYLPETQYF	TGTGCCAGCAGCCAAGTCTCAACCGCGTATCTCCCAGAGACCCAGTACTTC
TRBV6-8	TRBD1	TRBJ2-5	NA	CASSYLSDRVGETQYF	TGTGCCAGCAGTTACTTATCGGACAGGGTAGGGGAGACCCAGTACTTC
TRBV9	NA	TRBJ1-3	few	CASSEWTTESSGNTIYF	TGTGCCAGCAGTGAGTGGACGACGGAGAGCTCTGGAAACACCATATATTTT
TRBV28	TRBD1	TRBJ2-1	NA	CASSFLGTGANNEQFF	TGTGCCAGCAGTTTTCTCGGGACAGGGGCCAACAATGAGCAGTTCTTC
TRBV18	NA	TRBJ2-3	NA	CASSPSGPSTDTQYF	TGTGCCAGCTCACCTTCGGGGCCTAGCACAGATACGCAGTATTTT
TRBV11-3	NA	TRBJ1-2	many	CASSLEGGDYGYTF	TGTGCCAGCAGCTTAGAGGGGGGCGACTATGGCTACACCTTC
TRBV6-8	TRBD1	TRBJ1-3	medium-sized	CASAGTDRPGNTIYF	TGTGCCAGCGCGGGGACGGACAGGCCTGGAAACACCATATATTTT
TRBV28	NA	TRBJ2-7	few	CATTGSSYEQYF	TGTGCCACTACAGGGTCCTCCTACGAGCAGTACTTC
TRBV11-3	TRBD2	TRBJ2-5	many	CASGLAGGPGETQYF	TGTGCCAGCGGACTAGCGGGGGGGCCGGGGGAGACCCAGTACTTC
TRBV6-8	NA	TRBJ2-1	NA	CASTDHSSSYNEQFF	TGTGCCAGCACCGACCACAGTAGCTCCTACAATGAGCAGTTCTTC
TRBV19	NA	TRBJ2-4	NA	CASSIGGKRVLAKNIQYF	TGTGCCAGTAGTATAGGGGGTAAAAGGGTACTAGCCAAAAACATTCAGTACTTC
TRBV9	NA	TRBJ1-2	many	CASSVAGGPNGYTF	TGTGCCAGCAGCGTAGCCGGGGGGCCCAATGGCTACACCTTC